One and the same sample provided the 8 T cell receptor beta chains below, sequenced in a study of CD8 T cells in ankylosing spondylitis. Overall study findings and caveats: Within ankylosing spondylitis blood, a TCR beta motif made up of roughly eight highly homologous variants appeared to be characteristic.

MiXCR, run by TCRdb on the 5' RACE reads, gives a single entry per CDR3 protein. The sample contains roughly 370,000 distinct CDR3 sequences, approximately 20% of which appear only once. Their antigen targets remain unknown. Sequencing was performed on blood, either unsorted or a sorted T cell fraction (not recorded which). The source is a male donor with ankylosing spondylitis.

This chain connects TRBV5-1 to TRBJ2-5; D perhaps matches TRBD2 (5 bases). Trimming stripped 0 bases from V and 2 bases from J, with 11 bases between. The length of the CDR3 is 15 residues. Germline CDR1 SGHRS, CDR2 YFSETQ. The CDR3 DNA reads TGCGCCAGCAGCTTGGGAGGACTTAGACAAGAGACCCAGTACTTC. It encodes CASSLGGLRQETQYF.

A few counts support this clonotype. The V gene is TRBV2, the J gene TRBJ2-1, with 13 positions matching TRBD2. The ends lost 0 bases at V and 0 bases at J; junction bases unmatched: 5. There are 19 residues in the CDR3. Germline loops: CDR1 SNHLY, CDR2 FYNNEI. CDR3 DNA: TGTGCCAGCAGTGAAGCGACTAGCGGGAGGAAAAGCTCCTACAATGAGCAGTTCTTC. It specifies CASSEATSGRKSSYNEQFF.

The genes are TRBV28 and TRBJ2-5, with 13 bases that match TRBD2. The trim removed 5 bases at V and 3 bases at J, leaving 9 bases unmatched. Germline values: CDR1 MDHEN, CDR2 SYDVKM. The CDR3 is 17 amino acids. The CDR3 reads CASSRRLAGGWEETQYF. For the CDR3, the DNA is TGTGCCAGCAGTCGCAGACTAGCGGGAGGTTGGGAAGAGACCCAGTACTTC.

This clonotype was seen a handful of times. The chain uses TRBV20-1 and TRBJ1-2, with D perhaps matching TRBD1 (6 bases). Germline V gene data show CDR1 as DFQATT and CDR2 as SNEGSKA (reference sequence). This CDR3 contains 13 residues. V was pared by 5 bases and J by 9 bases, with 19 bases between. Here the CDR3 DNA reads TGCAGTGCTCGGCGAGGGGGTAGTTTCAGCTACACCTTC. Translating it yields CSARRGGSFSYTF.

This sequence joins TRBV5-1 and TRBJ2-7; D possibly corresponds to TRBD1 (5 bases). V was pared by 4 bases and J by 3 bases, with 17 bases between. The CDR3 contains 15 residues. The germline V gene encodes CDR1 SGHRS and CDR2 YFSETQ. The CDR3 DNA reads as TGCGCCAGCAGCGTGAACCAGGGTCTCCTCTACGAGCAGTACTTC. Translating gives CASSVNQGLLYEQYF. Combining the CDR3 with reference TRBV5-1 and TRBJ2-7 gives the whole variable domain KAGVTQTPRYLIKTRGQQVTLSCSPISGHRSVSWYQQTPGQGLQFLFEYFSETQRNKGNFPGRFSGRQFSNSRSEMNVSTLELGDSALYLCASSVNQGLLYEQYFGPGTRLTVT.

Only a few counts were recorded for this clonotype. The chain links TRBV4-3 to TRBJ2-3; TRBD1 or TRBD2 may be the D gene (5 bases each). The CDR3 is 18 amino acids. The germline gives CDR1 LGHNA, CDR2 YSLEER. The V end was cut by 3 bases, the J end by 2 bases, with 21 bases between. In DNA, the CDR3 is TGCGCCAGCAGCCACAGGGTCTCTAGCCCCATCCACACAGATACGCAGTATTTT. This gives the protein CASSHRVSSPIHTDTQYF.

The gene calls are TRBV10-3 and TRBJ2-5; D is possibly TRBD1 (5 bases). The CDR3 has 11 amino acids. Germline V gene lookup returns CDR1 ENHRY and CDR2 SYGVKD. With 8 bases removed from V and 4 bases from J, the gap between germline ends came to 8 bases. The CDR3 DNA reads as TGTGCCATCGGGGCCGGAGAGACCCAGTACTTC. Amino acids: CAIGAGETQYF.

The chain combines TRBV4-2 with TRBJ2-3, with 7 bases that match TRBD1. CDR3 length: 16 amino acids. The V gene end was trimmed by 4 bases and the J gene end by 0 bases; junction bases not matched to a gene: 7. Germline CDR1 reads LGHNA; CDR2 reads YNFKEQ. Here the CDR3 DNA reads TGTGCCAGCAGCCCGAGGGACAGAACTAGCACAGATACGCAGTATTTT. It codes for CASSPRDRTSTDTQYF.